The sample holds one count of the clone carrying this T cell receptor (beta chain). Its antigen is still unknown. This entry is derived from a study of shared clonotypes between healthy human individuals. Findings and caveats of the study: Only a few donors were included, so the genetic and exposure-history diversity represented was limited.

The team ran DNA from unsorted PBMCs on ten immunoSEQ deep assay plates for sequencing. TCRdb keeps only in-frame clones here, not all; method: immunoSEQ multiplex PCR. The sample carries about 490,000 clones, over 60% recorded once. This receptor was taken from a woman aged 35 to 49 in good health. Some clones in this sample may be carry-over from other donors' samples. The material sequenced was PBMCs.

The CDR3: CASNGGVTGELFF. CDR3 in DNA: TGTGCCAGCAATGGGGGGGTCACCGGGGAGCTGTTTTTT. The V and J genes are TRBV27 and TRBJ2-2; 7 nucleotides line up with TRBD2. CDR3 length: 13 amino acids. Germline V gene data show CDR1 as MNHEY and CDR2 as SMNVEV (reference sequence). V was pared by 7 bases and J by 4 bases, with 3 bases of the junction left unmatched.